This TCR beta chain was recorded in a study of shared clonotypes between healthy human individuals. The authors ran the assay at deep level. Template for every sorted-subset replicate PCR totaled approximately 0.2 ug DNA, around 33,000 T cell genomes. Profiling relied on immunoSEQ multiplex PCR, and the TCRdb table lists in-frame clones only, not all of them. The sample shows about 2.4 million clones, approximately 90% of them seen only once. Partitioning of CD4+ cells yielded a CD45RA+ naive subset and a CD45RA-negative memory subset. The TCR comes from a man aged 18 to 30 in good health. The specimen was naive CD4+ T cells sorted from blood. Subset reported: CD45RA+ positively selected.

CDR3 sequence reads: CASSSSSGTVYGYTF. The CDR3 nucleotides read TGTGCCAGCAGCTCCAGCTCCGGGACAGTGTATGGCTACACCTTC. The chain employs TRBV7-3 and TRBJ1-2; 7 nucleotides match TRBD1. The germline CDR1 and CDR2 sequences are SGHTA and FQGTGA. Trimming cost V 4 bases and J 5 bases; bases outside gene matches: 10. This CDR3 is built from 15 residues.